Each of the 14 T cell receptor beta chains below was sequenced from the same sample in a study of PD-1 blockade in classical Hodgkin lymphoma (dated by TCRdb to between 2020 and 2021). The sample's time point label, in plain terms: cycle 4 day 1 (C4D1), after five to seven weeks of nivolumab. Every trial patient had relapsed following autologous stem cell transplantation, and prior brentuximab vedotin exposure was what differed among cohorts A, B and C. Magnetic negative selection with a Miltenyi CD4+ T cell isolation kit was used to purify CD4+ T cells from thawed PBMCs. The library relied on the immunoSEQ multiplex PCR assay. TCRdb stores this immuneACCESS table with in-frame sequences only. Part of the clones is absent; in the studies checked, under half of the shortfall reflects unresolved V genes, and no reason is known for the rest. The sample yields 13,000 or so clones; just under 85% were counted once. 0.75% to 0.95% of the sample rests with the top ten.

This material consisted of CD4+ T cells from blood, taken before the fourth cycle of nivolumab. These receptor sequences come from a human donor with classical Hodgkin lymphoma.

The chain is built from TRBV6-5 and TRBJ1-5; TRBD1 agrees at 9 bases. Trimming at V came to 6 bases and at J to 6 bases, leaving 9 bases not matched to a gene. The germline V gene encodes CDR1 MNHEY and CDR2 SVGAGI. This CDR3 contains 15 residues. The CDR3 sequence: CASSSGQGLGQPQHF. The CDR3 bases are TGTGCCAGCAGCTCGGGACAGGGATTGGGTCAGCCCCAGCATTTT.

This clone was seen more than once but under ten times. The J gene is TRBJ1-2, the V gene TRBV4-3; D might be TRBD1 (5 bases). Trimming removed 0 bases at V and 2 bases at J, with 13 bases between. Germline-derived CDR1 and CDR2 are LGHNA and YSLEER. The CDR3 has 16 amino acids. This chain's CDR3 is CASSQDEGTFNYGYTF. In nucleotides, the CDR3 is TGCGCCAGCAGCCAAGATGAAGGGACCTTCAACTATGGCTACACCTTC.

This chain uses TRBV28 with TRBJ1-4; D gene unclear. The germline gives CDR1 MDHEN, CDR2 SYDVKM. CDR3 length: 15 residues. V lost 3 bases to trimming and J lost 2 bases, with 10 bases between them. DNA of the CDR3: TGTGCCAGCAGTTTTCCGCATGGGACTAATGAAAAACTGTTTTTT. It specifies CASSFPHGTNEKLFF.

This rearrangement joins TRBV29-1 to TRBJ1-5; 7 nucleotides match TRBD1. The CDR3 sequence is 13 residues long. Germline V CDR1 and CDR2: SQVTM, ANQGSEA. V lost 4 bases to trimming and J lost 7 bases; unmatched junction nucleotides: 7. CDR3 in DNA: TGCAGCGTTGGACAGGGAGGAGAGCAGCCCCAGCATTTT. It translates to CSVGQGGEQPQHF.

J is TRBJ2-7 and V is TRBV6-5; D not resolved. The CDR3 contains 11 residues. V dropped 6 bases and J dropped 1 base, with 4 bases sitting between them. Germline V CDR1 and CDR2: MNHEY, SVGAGI. The CDR3 protein is CASRQSYEQYF. CDR3 nucleotides: TGTGCCAGCAGACAGTCCTACGAGCAGTACTTC.

This clone was recorded once. The rearrangement links TRBV7-2 to TRBJ2-1; tentatively, D is TRBD1 or TRBD2 (5 bases each). Germline CDR1 SGHTA, CDR2 FQGNSA. V shed 2 bases and J shed 5 bases, with 10 bases lying between them. The CDR3 totals 14 residues. The CDR3 sequence is CASSLLRGHNEQFF. CDR3 bases: TGTGCCAGCAGCTTACTACGGGGCCACAATGAGCAGTTCTTC.

The chain is built from TRBV30 and TRBJ1-4, with D maybe TRBD1 (5 bases). Trimming stripped 0 bases from V and 4 bases from J, with 18 bases between. This CDR3 has 17 residues. Germline loops: CDR1 GTSNPN, CDR2 SVGIG (reference sequence). The CDR3 region has the DNA TGTGCCTGGAGTGTAAGGTGGCAGGGAAACTTTAATGAAAAACTGTTTTTT. Its translation is CAWSVRWQGNFNEKLFF.

The chain couples TRBV7-9 to TRBJ2-2; no reliable D call. The CDR3 is 14 residues long. Germline V gives CDR1 SEHNR, CDR2 FQNEAQ (reference sequence). Deletions cut 1 base from V and 2 bases from J, with 5 bases between. The CDR3 bases are TGTGCCAGCAGCTTAGGGTTTAACACCGGGGAGCTGTTTTTT. The encoded protein is CASSLGFNTGELFF.

This chain uses TRBV6-5 with TRBJ2-1, with a possible D match to TRBD2 (5 bases). Trimming shortened V by 4 bases and J by 4 bases, and 11 bases separated the two germline ends. Germline V gives CDR1 MNHEY, CDR2 SVGAGI. The CDR3 loop spans 14 amino acids. As DNA, the CDR3 is TGTGCCAGCAGTTCCCCGGGGTCATACAATGAGCAGTTCTTC. As protein: CASSSPGSYNEQFF.

The V and J genes are TRBV29-1 and TRBJ2-1; no firm D call. Trimming removed 4 bases from V and 0 bases from J, with 7 bases in between. Germline lookup yields CDR1 SQVTM and CDR2 ANQGSEA. The CDR3 runs 13 residues. The CDR3 spells CSVVRSSYNEQFF. CDR3 bases: TGCAGCGTTGTACGGAGCTCCTACAATGAGCAGTTCTTC.

With respect to this clone: No conserved phenylalanine or tryptophan is present at the end of the CDR3, so a read error is the likely explanation. It is unclear where the CDR3 begins or ends on the DNA, so no DNA is shown, and the CDR3 is as TCRdb lists it. This chain links TRBV3-1 (or the pseudogene TRBV3-2) with TRBJ1-2; the listed D gene, TRBD1, was not tested against the DNA. The CDR3 is 9 amino acids in total, end residues counted. Germline assignment: CDR1 LGHDT and CDR2 YNNKEL (reference sequence). The CDR3 reads CASSLGDSP.

This clone appeared once. The rearrangement joins TRBV9 to TRBJ1-2; no clear D gene. The CDR3 has 13 residues. The ends were cut back, 4 bases at V and 0 bases at J, with 7 bases in the middle. Germline values: CDR1 SGDLS, CDR2 YYNGEE. The CDR3 sequence: CASSYTANYGYTF. CDR3 nucleotides: TGTGCCAGCAGCTACACAGCTAACTATGGCTACACCTTC.

J is TRBJ2-3 and V is TRBV28; TRBD1 might be the D (5 bases). The ends were cut back, 4 bases at V and 3 bases at J, with 14 bases in the middle. The V gene's germline CDR1 is MDHEN and CDR2 SYDVKM. The CDR3 spans 15 residues. The CDR3 protein is CASSSTLKGTDTQYF. DNA for the CDR3: TGTGCCAGCAGTTCGACACTTAAGGGGACAGATACGCAGTATTTT.

V gene TRBV27 combines with J gene TRBJ2-7; possibly TRBD1 for D (5 bases). Germline-derived CDR1 and CDR2 are MNHEY and SMNVEV (reference sequence). CDR3 length: 14 residues. Deletions cut 1 base from V and 2 bases from J, with 9 bases between. In DNA form, the CDR3 reads TGTGCCAGCAGTTTATATACAGGAGCCTACGAGCAGTACTTC. This translates into CASSLYTGAYEQYF.